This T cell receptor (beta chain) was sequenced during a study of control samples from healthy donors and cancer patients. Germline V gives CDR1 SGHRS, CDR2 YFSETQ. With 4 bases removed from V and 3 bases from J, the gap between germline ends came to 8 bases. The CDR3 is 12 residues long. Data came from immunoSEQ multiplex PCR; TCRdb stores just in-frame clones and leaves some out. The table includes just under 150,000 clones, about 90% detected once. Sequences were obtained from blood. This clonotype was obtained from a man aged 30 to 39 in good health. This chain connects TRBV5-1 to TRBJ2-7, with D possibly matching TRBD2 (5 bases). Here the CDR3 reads CASSPEGYEQYF. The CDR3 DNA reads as TGCGCCAGCAGCCCCGAGGGCTACGAGCAGTACTTC. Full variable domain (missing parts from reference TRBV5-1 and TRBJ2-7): KAGVTQTPRYLIKTRGQQVTLSCSPISGHRSVSWYQQTPGQGLQFLFEYFSETQRNKGNFPGRFSGRQFSNSRSEMNVSTLELGDSALYLCASSPEGYEQYFGPGTRLTVT.